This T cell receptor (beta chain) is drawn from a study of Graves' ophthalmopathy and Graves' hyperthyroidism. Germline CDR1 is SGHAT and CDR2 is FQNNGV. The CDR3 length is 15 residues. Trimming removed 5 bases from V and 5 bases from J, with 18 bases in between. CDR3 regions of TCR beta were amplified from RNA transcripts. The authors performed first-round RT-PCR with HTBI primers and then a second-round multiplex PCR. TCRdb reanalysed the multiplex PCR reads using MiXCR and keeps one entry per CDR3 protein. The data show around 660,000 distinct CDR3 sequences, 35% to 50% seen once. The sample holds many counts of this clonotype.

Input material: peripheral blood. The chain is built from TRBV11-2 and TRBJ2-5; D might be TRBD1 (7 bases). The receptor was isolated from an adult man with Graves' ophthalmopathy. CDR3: CASSVDREVGETQYF. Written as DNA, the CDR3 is TGTGCCAGCAGCGTTGACAGGGAGGTTGGGGAGACCCAGTACTTC.